This T cell receptor beta chain originates from a study of OX40 agonist ivuxolimab in advanced cancers. Overall study context: From about 23 to 85 years was the age range, with a mean of approximately 63 years, and around 80% were male. Under the entry rules, prior anti-PD-1, anti-PD-L1 or anti-CTLA-4 therapy was allowed, and roughly 43% had some.

In regard to this clone: Its antigen is currently unknown.

Data came from immunoSEQ multiplex PCR; TCRdb stores just in-frame clones and leaves some out. Of some 70,000 clones in the sample, around four fifths were seen once. The CDR3 is 13 amino acids. Germline CDR1 reads SNHLY; CDR2 reads FYNNEI. The ends lost 3 bases at V and 5 bases at J; junction bases unmatched: 1. General study findings and limits: In CD8+ T cells, expanded clones were on average more numerous than in CD4+.

The sequenced sample was CD4+ or CD8+ T cells sorted from blood, obtained in a trial of the OX40 agonist ivuxolimab. The V and J genes are TRBV2 and TRBJ2-7, with TRBD1 identical over 10 bases. This TCR derives from an adult with an advanced solid tumor such as melanoma, head and neck, liver or kidney cancer. The CDR3 sequence is CASSETGGNEQYV. The DNA for the CDR3 is TGTGCCAGCAGTGAGACAGGGGGCAACGAGCAGTACGTC.